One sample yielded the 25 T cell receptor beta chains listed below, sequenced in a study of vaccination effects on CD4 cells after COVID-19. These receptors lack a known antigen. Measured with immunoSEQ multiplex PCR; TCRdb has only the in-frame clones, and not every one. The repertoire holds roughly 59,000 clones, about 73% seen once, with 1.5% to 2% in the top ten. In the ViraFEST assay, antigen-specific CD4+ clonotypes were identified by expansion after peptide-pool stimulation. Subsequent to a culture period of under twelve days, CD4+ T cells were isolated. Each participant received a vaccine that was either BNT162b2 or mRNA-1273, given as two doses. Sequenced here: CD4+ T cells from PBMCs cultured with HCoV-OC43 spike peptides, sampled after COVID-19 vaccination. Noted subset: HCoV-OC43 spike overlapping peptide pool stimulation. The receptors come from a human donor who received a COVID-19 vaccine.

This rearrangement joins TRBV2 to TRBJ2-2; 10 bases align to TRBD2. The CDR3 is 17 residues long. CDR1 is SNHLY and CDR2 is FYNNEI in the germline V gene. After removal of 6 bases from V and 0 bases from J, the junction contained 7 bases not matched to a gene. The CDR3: CASSSGTSATNTGELFF. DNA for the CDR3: TGTGCCAGCAGCTCCGGGACTAGCGCAACGAACACCGGGGAGCTGTTTTTT.

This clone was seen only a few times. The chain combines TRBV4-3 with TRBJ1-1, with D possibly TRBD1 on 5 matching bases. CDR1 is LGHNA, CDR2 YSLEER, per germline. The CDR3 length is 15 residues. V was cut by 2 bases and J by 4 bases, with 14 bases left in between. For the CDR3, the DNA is TGCGCCAGCAGCCAACAGGGTCGATTTGGCACTGAAGCTTTCTTT. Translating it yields CASSQQGRFGTEAFF.

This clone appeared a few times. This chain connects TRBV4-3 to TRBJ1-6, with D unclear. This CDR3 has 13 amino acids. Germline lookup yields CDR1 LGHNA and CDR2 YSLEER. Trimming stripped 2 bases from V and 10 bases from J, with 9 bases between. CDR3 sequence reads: CASSQRDGSPLHF. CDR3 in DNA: TGCGCCAGCAGCCAAAGAGATGGGTCACCCCTCCACTTT.

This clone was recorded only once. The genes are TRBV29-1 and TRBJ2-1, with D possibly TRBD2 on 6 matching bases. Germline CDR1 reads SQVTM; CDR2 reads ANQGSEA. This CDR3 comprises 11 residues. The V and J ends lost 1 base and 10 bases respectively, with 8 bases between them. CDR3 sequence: CSVEGGREQFF. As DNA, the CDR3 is TGCAGCGTTGAAGGTGGGAGGGAGCAGTTCTTC.

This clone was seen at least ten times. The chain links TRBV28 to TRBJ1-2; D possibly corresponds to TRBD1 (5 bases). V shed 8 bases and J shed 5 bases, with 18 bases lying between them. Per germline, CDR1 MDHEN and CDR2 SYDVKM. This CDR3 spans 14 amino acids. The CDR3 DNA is TGTGCCAGCTCTCGAGAGACAGCTTATTATGGCTACACCTTC. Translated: CASSRETAYYGYTF.

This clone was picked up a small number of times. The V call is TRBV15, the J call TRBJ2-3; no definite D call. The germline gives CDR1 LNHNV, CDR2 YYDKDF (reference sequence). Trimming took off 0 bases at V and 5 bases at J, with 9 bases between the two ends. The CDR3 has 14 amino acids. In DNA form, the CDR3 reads TGTGCCACCAGCAGAGATCTCGTCGAAGATACGCAGTATTTT. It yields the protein CATSRDLVEDTQYF.

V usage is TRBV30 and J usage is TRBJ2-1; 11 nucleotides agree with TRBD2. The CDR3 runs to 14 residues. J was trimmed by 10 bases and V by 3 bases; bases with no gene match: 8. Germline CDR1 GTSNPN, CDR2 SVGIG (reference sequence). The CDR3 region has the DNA TGTGCCTGGAGAGGGCTAGCGGGGGGTCGGGAGCAGTTCTTC. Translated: CAWRGLAGGREQFF.

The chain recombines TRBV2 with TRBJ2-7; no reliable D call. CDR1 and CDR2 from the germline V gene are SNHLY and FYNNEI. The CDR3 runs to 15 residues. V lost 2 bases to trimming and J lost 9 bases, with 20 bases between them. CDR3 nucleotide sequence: TGTGCCAGCAGTGAAAAGGGTCCTTTCCAAGGCCGGCAGTACGTC. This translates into CASSEKGPFQGRQYV.

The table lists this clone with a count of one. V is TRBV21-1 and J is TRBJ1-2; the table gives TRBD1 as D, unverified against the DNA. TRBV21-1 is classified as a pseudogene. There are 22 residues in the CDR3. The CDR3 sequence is CASSSPHSSYLVRQGRGMGYTF. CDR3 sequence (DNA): TGTGCCAGCAGCTCTCCTCACTCCTCCTACCTCGTACGACAGGGGAGGGGGATGGGCTACACCTTC.

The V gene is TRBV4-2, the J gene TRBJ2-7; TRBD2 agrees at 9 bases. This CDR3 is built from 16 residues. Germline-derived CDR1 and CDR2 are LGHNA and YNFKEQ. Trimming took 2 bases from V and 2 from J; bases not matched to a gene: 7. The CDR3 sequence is CASSQTERGATYEQYV. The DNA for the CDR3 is TGTGCCAGCAGCCAAACCGAGCGGGGGGCTACCTACGAGCAGTACGTC.

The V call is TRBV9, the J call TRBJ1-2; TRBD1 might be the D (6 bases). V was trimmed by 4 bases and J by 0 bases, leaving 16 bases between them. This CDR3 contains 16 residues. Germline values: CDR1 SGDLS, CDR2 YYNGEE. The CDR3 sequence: CASSPSQGKANYGYTF. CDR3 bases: TGTGCCAGCAGCCCCTCACAGGGAAAGGCTAACTATGGCTACACCTTC.

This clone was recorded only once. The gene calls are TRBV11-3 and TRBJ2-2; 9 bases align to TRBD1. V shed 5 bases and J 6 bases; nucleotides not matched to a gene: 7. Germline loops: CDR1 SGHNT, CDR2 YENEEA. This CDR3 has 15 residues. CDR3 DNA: TGTGCCAGCAGCCTTGGGACAGGGTATGCCGGGGAGCTGTTTTTT. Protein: CASSLGTGYAGELFF. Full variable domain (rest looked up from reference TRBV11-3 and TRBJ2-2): EAGVVQSPRYKIIEKKQPVAFWCNPISGHNTLYWYLQNLGQGPELLIRYENEEAVDDSQLPKDRFSAERLKGVDSTLKIQPAELGDSAVYLCASSLGTGYAGELFFGEGSRLTVL.

CDR3 DNA sequence: TGTGCCAGCAGCCAAGTAGGCAGGGAGGGCGGTGGCTACACCTTC. Its translation is CASSQVGREGGGYTF. The J gene is TRBJ1-2, the V gene TRBV14; weak D call: TRBD1 (5 bases). CDR3 length equals 15 residues. Germline values: CDR1 SGHDN, CDR2 FVKESK. Trimming took 1 base from V and 7 from J, leaving 16 bases between them.

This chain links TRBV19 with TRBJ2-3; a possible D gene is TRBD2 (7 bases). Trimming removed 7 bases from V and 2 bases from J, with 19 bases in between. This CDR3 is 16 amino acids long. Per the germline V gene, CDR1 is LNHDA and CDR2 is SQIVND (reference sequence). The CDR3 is CASKDRGGGSTDTQYF. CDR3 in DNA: TGTGCCAGTAAAGACCGCGGCGGGGGCTCCACAGATACGCAGTATTTT.

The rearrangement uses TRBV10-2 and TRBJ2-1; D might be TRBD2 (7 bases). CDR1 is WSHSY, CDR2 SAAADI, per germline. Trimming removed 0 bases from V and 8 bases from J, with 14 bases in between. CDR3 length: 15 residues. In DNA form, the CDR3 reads TGCGCCAGCAGTGAGTCGGCGGGGGCGGGGGATGAGCAGTTCTTC. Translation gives CASSESAGAGDEQFF.

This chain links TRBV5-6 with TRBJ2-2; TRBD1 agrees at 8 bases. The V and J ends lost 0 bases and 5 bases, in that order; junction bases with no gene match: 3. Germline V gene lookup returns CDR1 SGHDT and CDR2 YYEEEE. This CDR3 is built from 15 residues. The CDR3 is CASSLGQGATGELFF. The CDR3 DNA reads TGTGCCAGCAGCTTGGGTCAGGGGGCAACCGGGGAGCTGTTTTTT.

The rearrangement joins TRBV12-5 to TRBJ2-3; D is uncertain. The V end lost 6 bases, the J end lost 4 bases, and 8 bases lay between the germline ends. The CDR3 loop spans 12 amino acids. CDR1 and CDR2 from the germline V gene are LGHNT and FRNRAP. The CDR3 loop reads CASGQRADTQYF. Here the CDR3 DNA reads TGTGCTAGTGGGCAACGAGCAGATACGCAGTATTTT.

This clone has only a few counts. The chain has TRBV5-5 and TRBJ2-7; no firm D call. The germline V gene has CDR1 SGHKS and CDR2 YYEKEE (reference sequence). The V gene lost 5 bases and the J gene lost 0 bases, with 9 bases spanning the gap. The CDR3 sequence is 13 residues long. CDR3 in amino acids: CASRPTASYEQYV. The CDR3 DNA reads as TGTGCCAGCAGACCGACGGCCTCCTACGAGCAGTACGTC.

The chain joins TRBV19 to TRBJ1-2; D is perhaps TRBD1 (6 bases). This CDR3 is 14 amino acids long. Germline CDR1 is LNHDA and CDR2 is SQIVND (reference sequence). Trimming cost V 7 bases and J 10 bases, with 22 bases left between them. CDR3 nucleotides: TGTGCCAGTACCCAAAGGGGGACCCCTCCGGACTACACCTTC. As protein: CASTQRGTPPDYTF. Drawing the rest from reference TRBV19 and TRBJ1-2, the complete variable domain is DGGITQSPKYLFRKEGQNVTLSCEQNLNHDAMYWYRQDPGQGLRLIYYSQIVNDFQKGDIAEGYSVSREKKESFPLTVTSAQKNPTAFYLCASTQRGTPPDYTFGSGTRLTVV.

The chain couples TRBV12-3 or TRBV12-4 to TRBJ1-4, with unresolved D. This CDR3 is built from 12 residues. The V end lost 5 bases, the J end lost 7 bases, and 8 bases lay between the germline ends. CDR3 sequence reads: CASSKRGEKLFF. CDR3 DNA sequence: TGTGCCAGCAGTAAAAGAGGTGAAAAACTGTTTTTT.

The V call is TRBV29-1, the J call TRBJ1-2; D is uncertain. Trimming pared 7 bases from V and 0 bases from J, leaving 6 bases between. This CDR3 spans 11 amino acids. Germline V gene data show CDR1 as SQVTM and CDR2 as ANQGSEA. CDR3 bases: TGCAGCGCAGCTACTAACTATGGCTACACCTTC. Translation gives CSAATNYGYTF.

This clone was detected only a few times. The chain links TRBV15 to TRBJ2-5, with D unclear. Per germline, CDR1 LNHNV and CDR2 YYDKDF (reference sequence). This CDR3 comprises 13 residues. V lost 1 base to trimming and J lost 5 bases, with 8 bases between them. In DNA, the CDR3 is TGTGCCACCAGCAGAGCCTATCTTGAGACCCAGTACTTC. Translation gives CATSRAYLETQYF.

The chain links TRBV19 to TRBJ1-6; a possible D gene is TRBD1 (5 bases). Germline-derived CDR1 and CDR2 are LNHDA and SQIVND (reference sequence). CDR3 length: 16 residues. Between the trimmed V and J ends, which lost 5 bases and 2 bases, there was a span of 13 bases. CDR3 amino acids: CASSRQGVPYNSPLHF. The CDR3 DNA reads TGTGCCAGTAGTCGGCAGGGTGTACCCTATAATTCACCCCTCCACTTT.

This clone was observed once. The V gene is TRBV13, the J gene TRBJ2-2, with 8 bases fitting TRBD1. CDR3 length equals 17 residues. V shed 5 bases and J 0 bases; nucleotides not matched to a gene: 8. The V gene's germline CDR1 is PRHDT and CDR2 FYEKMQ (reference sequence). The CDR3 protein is CASSLLKDRANTGELFF. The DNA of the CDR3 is TGTGCCAGCAGCCTCCTGAAGGACAGGGCGAACACCGGGGAGCTGTTTTTT.

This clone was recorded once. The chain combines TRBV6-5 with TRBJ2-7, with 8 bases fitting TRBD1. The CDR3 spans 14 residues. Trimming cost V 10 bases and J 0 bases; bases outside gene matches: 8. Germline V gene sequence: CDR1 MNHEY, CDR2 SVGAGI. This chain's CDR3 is CATSRDRSSYEQYV. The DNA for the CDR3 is TGTGCCACGTCCCGGGACAGGAGCTCCTACGAGCAGTACGTC.